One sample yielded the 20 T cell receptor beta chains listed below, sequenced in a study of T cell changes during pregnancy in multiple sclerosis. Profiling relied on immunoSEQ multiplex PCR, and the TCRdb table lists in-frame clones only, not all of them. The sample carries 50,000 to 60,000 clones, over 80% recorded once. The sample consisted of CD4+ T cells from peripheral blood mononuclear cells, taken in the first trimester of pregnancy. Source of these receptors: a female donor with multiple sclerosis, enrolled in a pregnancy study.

DNA for the CDR3: TGTGCCAGCAGTGAAACCCGGAATGCGGTCTCTGAAGCTTTCTTT. Translated, it gives CASSETRNAVSEAFF. V gene TRBV2 combines with J gene TRBJ1-1; no firm D call. The CDR3 has 15 residues. V was pared by 2 bases and J by 6 bases, with 16 bases between. The germline gives CDR1 SNHLY, CDR2 FYNNEI.

CDR3 in amino acids: CASSWGTSGSRGNEQFF. The CDR3 DNA reads as TGTGCCAGCAGTTGGGGGACTAGCGGGAGCCGGGGCAATGAGCAGTTCTTC. The chain employs TRBV27 and TRBJ2-1, with TRBD2 identical over 14 bases. Germline CDR1 MNHEY, CDR2 SMNVEV (reference sequence). The J segment lost 6 bases and the V segment lost 4 bases, leaving 8 bases of the junction unmatched. The CDR3 spans 17 residues.

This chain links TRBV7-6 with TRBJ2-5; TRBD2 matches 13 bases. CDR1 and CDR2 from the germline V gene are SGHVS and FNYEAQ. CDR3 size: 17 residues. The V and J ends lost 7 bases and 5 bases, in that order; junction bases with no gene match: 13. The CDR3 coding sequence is TGTGCCAGCACCCCCCCGCGTGGGACTAGCGGGAAGGAGACCCAGTACTTC. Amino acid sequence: CASTPPRGTSGKETQYF.

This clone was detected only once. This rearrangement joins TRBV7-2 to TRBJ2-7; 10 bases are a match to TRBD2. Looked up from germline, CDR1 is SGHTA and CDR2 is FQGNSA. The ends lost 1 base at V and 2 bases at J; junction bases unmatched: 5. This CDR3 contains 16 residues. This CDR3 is CASSLGGLAGAYEQYF. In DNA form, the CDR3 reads TGTGCCAGCAGCTTAGGCGGGCTAGCGGGGGCCTACGAGCAGTACTTC.

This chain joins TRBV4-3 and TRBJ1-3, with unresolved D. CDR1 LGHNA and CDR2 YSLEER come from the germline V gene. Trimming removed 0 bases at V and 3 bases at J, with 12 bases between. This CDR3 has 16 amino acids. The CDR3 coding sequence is TGCGCCAGCAGCCAAGATCCCGGTACTTTTGGAAACACCATATATTTT. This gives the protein CASSQDPGTFGNTIYF.

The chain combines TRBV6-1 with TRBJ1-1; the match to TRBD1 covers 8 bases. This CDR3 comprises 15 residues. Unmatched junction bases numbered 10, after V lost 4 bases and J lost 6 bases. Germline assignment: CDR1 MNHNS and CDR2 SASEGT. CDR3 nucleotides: TGTGCCAGCAGTGTCCGGGACAGGTTTCCCGCTGAAGCTTTCTTT. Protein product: CASSVRDRFPAEAFF.

The CDR3 nucleotides read TGCGCCAGCAGCCCAGCTCAGGGTCGGTACGAGCAGTACTTC. Its translation: CASSPAQGRYEQYF. The chain recombines TRBV4-1 with TRBJ2-7; D perhaps matches TRBD1 (5 bases). CDR1 is MGHRA and CDR2 is YSYEKL in the germline V gene. CDR3 length equals 14 residues. Trimming cost V 4 bases and J 4 bases, with 14 bases left between them.

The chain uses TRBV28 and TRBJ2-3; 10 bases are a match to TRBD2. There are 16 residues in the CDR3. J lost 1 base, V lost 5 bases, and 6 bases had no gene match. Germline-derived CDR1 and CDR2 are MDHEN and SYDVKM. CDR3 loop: CASSETSGTRTDTQYF. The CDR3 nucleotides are TGTGCCAGCAGTGAAACTAGCGGGACCCGCACAGATACGCAGTATTTT.

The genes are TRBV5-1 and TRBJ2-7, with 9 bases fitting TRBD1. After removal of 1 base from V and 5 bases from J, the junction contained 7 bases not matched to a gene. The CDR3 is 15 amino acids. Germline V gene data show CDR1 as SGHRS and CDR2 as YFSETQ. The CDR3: CASSLSWDRDHEQYF. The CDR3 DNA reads TGCGCCAGCAGCTTGAGCTGGGACAGGGATCACGAGCAGTACTTC.

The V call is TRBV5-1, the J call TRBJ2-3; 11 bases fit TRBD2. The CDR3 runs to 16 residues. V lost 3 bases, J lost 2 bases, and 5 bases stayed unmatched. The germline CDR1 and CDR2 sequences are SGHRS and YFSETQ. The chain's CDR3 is CASSWGLAVDTDTQYF. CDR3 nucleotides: TGCGCCAGCAGCTGGGGACTAGCGGTAGACACAGATACGCAGTATTTT.

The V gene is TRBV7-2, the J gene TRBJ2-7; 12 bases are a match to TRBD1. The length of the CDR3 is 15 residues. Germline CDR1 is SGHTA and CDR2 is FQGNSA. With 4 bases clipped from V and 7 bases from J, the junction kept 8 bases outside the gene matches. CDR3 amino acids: CASSSPGQGAREQYF. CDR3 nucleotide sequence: TGTGCCAGCAGCTCACCGGGACAGGGGGCACGGGAGCAGTACTTC.

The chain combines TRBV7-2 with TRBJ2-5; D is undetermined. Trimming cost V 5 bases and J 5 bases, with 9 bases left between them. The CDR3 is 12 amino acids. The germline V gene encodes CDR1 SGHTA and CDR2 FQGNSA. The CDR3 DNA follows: TGTGCCAGCAGCGTTAGCTTCGAGACCCAGTACTTC. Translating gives CASSVSFETQYF.

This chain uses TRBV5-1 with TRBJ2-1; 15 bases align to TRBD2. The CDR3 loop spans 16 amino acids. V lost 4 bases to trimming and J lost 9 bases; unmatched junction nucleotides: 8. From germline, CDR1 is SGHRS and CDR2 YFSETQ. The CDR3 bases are TGCGCCAGCAGCCAGGGACTAGCGGGGGGTTTGGGTGAGCAGTTCTTC. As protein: CASSQGLAGGLGEQFF.

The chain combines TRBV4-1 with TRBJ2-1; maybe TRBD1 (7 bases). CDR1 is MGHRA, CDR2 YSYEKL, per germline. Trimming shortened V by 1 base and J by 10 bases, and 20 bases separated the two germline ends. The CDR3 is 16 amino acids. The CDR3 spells CASSQGGGGTPGEQFF. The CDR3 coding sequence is TGCGCCAGCAGCCAAGGAGGGGGCGGGACCCCGGGAGAGCAGTTCTTC.

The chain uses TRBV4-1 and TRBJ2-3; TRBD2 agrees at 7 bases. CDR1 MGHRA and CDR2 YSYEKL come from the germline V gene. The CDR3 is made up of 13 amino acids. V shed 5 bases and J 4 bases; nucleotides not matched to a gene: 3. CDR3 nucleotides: TGCGCCAGCAGCTCGGCGGGGGCAGATACGCAGTATTTT. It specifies CASSSAGADTQYF.

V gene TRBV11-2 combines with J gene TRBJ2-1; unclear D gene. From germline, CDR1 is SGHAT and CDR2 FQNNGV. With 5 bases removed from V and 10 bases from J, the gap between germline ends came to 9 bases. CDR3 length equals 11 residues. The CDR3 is CASSILGEQFF. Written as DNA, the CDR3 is TGTGCCAGCAGCATTCTGGGCGAGCAGTTCTTC. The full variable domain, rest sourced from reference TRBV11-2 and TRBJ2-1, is EAGVAQSPRYKIIEKRQSVAFWCNPISGHATLYWYQQILGQGPKLLIQFQNNGVVDDSQLPKDRFSAERLKGVDSTLKIQPAKLEDSAVYLCASSILGEQFFGPGTRLTVL.

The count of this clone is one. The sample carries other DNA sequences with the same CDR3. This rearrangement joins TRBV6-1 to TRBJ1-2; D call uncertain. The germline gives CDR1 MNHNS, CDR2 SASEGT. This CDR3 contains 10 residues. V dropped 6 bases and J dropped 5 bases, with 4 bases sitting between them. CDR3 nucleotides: TGTGCCAGCAGCTTATATGGCTACACCTTC. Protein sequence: CASSLYGYTF.

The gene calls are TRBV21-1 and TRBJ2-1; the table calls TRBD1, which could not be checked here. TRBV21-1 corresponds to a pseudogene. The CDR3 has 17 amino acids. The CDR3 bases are TGTGCCAGCAGCAAAAAACTACAGGGACACTCCTACAATGAGCAGTTCTTC. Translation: CASSKKLQGHSYNEQFF.

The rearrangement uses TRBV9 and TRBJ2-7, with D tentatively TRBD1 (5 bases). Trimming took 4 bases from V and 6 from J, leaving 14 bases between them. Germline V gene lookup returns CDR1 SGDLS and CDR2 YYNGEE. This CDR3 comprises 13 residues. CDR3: CASSWQGLGEQYF. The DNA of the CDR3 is TGTGCCAGCAGCTGGCAGGGTTTGGGCGAGCAGTACTTC.

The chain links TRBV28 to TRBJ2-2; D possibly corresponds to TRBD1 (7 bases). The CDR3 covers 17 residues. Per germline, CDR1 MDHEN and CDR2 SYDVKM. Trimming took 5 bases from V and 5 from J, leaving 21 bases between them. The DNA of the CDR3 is TGTGCCAGCAGTAACCAGGGGGATCGGGAGAAGACCGGGGAGCTGTTTTTT. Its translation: CASSNQGDREKTGELFF.